The entry that follows covers one TCR beta chain sequence. This entry comes from a study of technical replicates of blood from a few donors. Measured with immunoSEQ multiplex PCR; TCRdb has only the in-frame clones, and not every one. The table records approximately 10,000 clones, approximately 93% of them present only once. V was clipped by 5 bases and J by 0 bases; unmatched bases: 5. Germline V gene sequence: CDR1 PRHDT, CDR2 FYEKMQ (reference sequence). This CDR3 is 15 amino acids long. What was sequenced was PBMCs. The source of this sequence is a human donor in good health. The chain uses TRBV13 and TRBJ2-7; TRBD1 aligns across 9 bases. CDR3 in amino acids: CASSAGQGYSYEQYF. The CDR3 bases are TGTGCCAGCAGCGCGGGACAGGGATACTCCTACGAGCAGTACTTC.